The 14 T cell receptor beta chains below all came from one sample that was sequenced in a study of metastatic and nonmetastatic thyroid tumors. Patients underwent thyroid surgery, and none had received any treatment before it. TCRdb ran MiXCR on the PCR reads. The table records tens of thousands of clones, 15% to 18% of them present only once. Sequences were obtained from blood. The receptors originated from a female donor with papillary thyroid cancer or a benign thyroid nodule (not recorded which). Some clones in this sample may be carry-over from other donors' samples.

This clone was detected many times. This chain's CDR3 is CSAQAASGSTDTQYF. The CDR3 DNA sequence: TGCAGTGCCCAAGCGGCTAGCGGCAGCACAGATACGCAGTATTTT. V and J are TRBV20-1 and TRBJ2-3; 7 nucleotides line up with TRBD2. This CDR3 contains 15 residues. V dropped 6 bases and J dropped 0; count of bases not matched to a gene: 9. The V gene's germline CDR1 is DFQATT and CDR2 SNEGSKA (reference sequence).

The table lists this clone with a few counts. This sequence joins TRBV6-6 and TRBJ2-1; D is possibly TRBD2 (6 bases). The CDR3 length is 15 residues. The germline CDR1 and CDR2 sequences are MNHNY and SVGAGI (reference sequence). Deletions cut 2 bases from V and 6 bases from J, with 14 bases between. CDR3 amino acids: CASSYGTGAGNEQFF. CDR3 DNA: TGTGCCAGCAGTTACGGGACTGGGGCGGGCAATGAGCAGTTCTTC.

The V and J genes are TRBV4-1 and TRBJ2-3; D unclear. V lost 1 base, J lost 0 bases, and 8 bases lay in between. CDR1 is MGHRA and CDR2 is YSYEKL in the germline V gene. The CDR3 extends over 15 amino acids. CDR3 sequence reads: CASSQAGVSTDTQYF. CDR3 DNA sequence: TGCGCCAGCAGCCAAGCTGGGGTTAGCACAGATACGCAGTATTTT.

In this sample, this clone turned up many times. The chain couples TRBV2 to TRBJ2-2, with D possibly matching TRBD2 (6 bases). V was shortened by 8 bases and J by 1 base, with 11 bases between the two germline ends. The CDR3 spans 14 residues. Looked up from germline, CDR1 is SNHLY and CDR2 is FYNNEI. The CDR3 DNA reads as TGTGCCAGCCAGGTTAGCGGGAACACCGGGGAGCTGTTTTTT. It codes for CASQVSGNTGELFF.

This clone was found a few times. V usage is TRBV6-1 and J usage is TRBJ1-4; D might be TRBD1 (5 bases). V lost 5 bases and J 8 bases, leaving 9 bases between the germline ends. CDR1 and CDR2 (germline): MNHNS, SASEGT. There are 12 residues in the CDR3. The CDR3 bases are TGTGCCAGCAGTAAAGGGGCCGAAAAACTGTTTTTT. It translates to CASSKGAEKLFF.

This clone came up many times. The chain is built from TRBV5-6 and TRBJ2-7; tentatively, D is TRBD2 (6 bases). The CDR3 contains 14 residues. Germline V gene data show CDR1 as SGHDT and CDR2 as YYEEEE. The V gene lost 2 bases and the J gene lost 1 base, with 10 bases spanning the gap. CDR3 bases: TGTGCCAGCAGCTTTCCCGGGGGTTCCTACGAGCAGTACTTC. This codes for CASSFPGGSYEQYF.

The rearrangement uses TRBV5-1 and TRBJ1-2; TRBD1 is a possible D gene (5 bases). The CDR3 spans 15 residues. Per the germline V gene, CDR1 is SGHRS and CDR2 is YFSETQ. Trimming cost V 2 bases and J 0 bases, with 11 bases left between them. CDR3 sequence (DNA): TGCGCCAGCAGCTTCGACGGGGCCCCTAACTATGGCTACACCTTC. Translating gives CASSFDGAPNYGYTF.

The chain joins TRBV7-6 to TRBJ2-1, with 9 bases lining up with TRBD1. CDR1 SGHVS and CDR2 FNYEAQ come from the germline V gene. CDR3 size: 14 residues. The V and J ends lost 5 bases and 9 bases, in that order; junction bases with no gene match: 8. The CDR3 reads CASSAPGQGGEQFF. The DNA of the CDR3 is TGTGCCAGCAGCGCACCGGGACAGGGAGGTGAGCAGTTCTTC.

This chain joins TRBV4-2 and TRBJ2-7, with D perhaps TRBD1 or TRBD2 (5 bases each). Germline V gene lookup returns CDR1 LGHNA and CDR2 YNFKEQ. V gave up 2 bases and J gave up 0 bases, with 11 bases separating them. The CDR3 spans 15 residues. The CDR3: CASSQNRDDSYEQYF. The CDR3 coding sequence is TGTGCCAGCAGCCAAAATCGGGACGACTCCTACGAGCAGTACTTC.

The V call is TRBV12-3 or TRBV12-4, the J call TRBJ2-1, with TRBD1 matching over 8 bases. V dropped 6 bases and J dropped 9; count of bases not matched to a gene: 13. The CDR3 covers 15 residues. CDR3: CASRPDRGGSVEQFF. CDR3 coding DNA: TGTGCCAGCAGACCCGACAGGGGCGGATCGGTTGAGCAGTTCTTC.

This clone was detected many times. This chain uses TRBV12-5 with TRBJ1-1; maybe TRBD1 (5 bases). Germline CDR1 is LGHNT and CDR2 is FRNRAP. CDR3 length: 14 amino acids. V was clipped by 8 bases and J by 3 bases, with 16 bases between them. CDR3 protein: CASSLGVSYTEAFF. The CDR3, as DNA: TGTGCTAGTTCCTTGGGGGTCAGTTACACTGAAGCTTTCTTT.

This clone is labeled medium-sized. The chain has TRBV12-3 or TRBV12-4 and TRBJ2-7; D is unresolved. V lost 5 bases to trimming and J lost 5 bases, with 10 bases between them. CDR3 length: 12 residues. The CDR3 DNA reads as TGTGCCAGCAGTGGGATGGGTCACGAGCAGTACTTC. Amino acids: CASSGMGHEQYF.

In the case of this clone: One end of the junction fails to match germline, which may point to a read error. The rearrangement uses TRBV11-2 and TRBJ2-1; TRBD2 matches at 14 bases. This CDR3 spans 16 amino acids. Germline CDR1 reads SGHAT; CDR2 reads FQNNGV. CDR3 in DNA: TGTGCCAGCATCTTAGAGTGGACTAGCGGGAGGAATGAGCAGTTCTTC. The encoded protein is CASILEWTSGRNEQFF.

The sample holds many counts of this clone. This chain uses TRBV11-1 with TRBJ2-7; either TRBD1 or TRBD2 may fit D (6 bases each). The CDR3 sequence is 16 residues long. Germline V lookup: CDR1 SGHAT, CDR2 FQDESV (reference sequence). The germline V and J ends were trimmed by 1 base and 2 bases, with 15 bases remaining between them. The CDR3 DNA reads TGTGCCAGCAGCTTAGTTAGGGGGGCAAGCCCCTACGAGCAGTACTTC. Residues: CASSLVRGASPYEQYF.